This record covers a single T cell receptor beta chain. This record belongs to a study of blood T cell repertoires in COVID-19. On the study more broadly: Donors in the United States, Italy and Spain gave samples during acute or convalescent COVID-19. PBMCs, B-cell-depleted T cells, or T cells provided the cDNA or gDNA that made up the material.

TCRdb's table, derived via immunoSEQ multiplex PCR, lists solely in-frame clones and lacks some. The repertoire holds 180,000 or so clones, with 86% as singletons. The CDR3 is 14 residues long. V trimming: 3 bases; J trimming: 5 bases; junction bases outside the gene matches: 3. Germline lookup yields CDR1 MNHNS and CDR2 SASEGT. This chain uses TRBV6-1 with TRBJ1-3; 8 bases agree with TRBD1. This receptor was taken from a man between 18 and 29 years old with acute or convalescent COVID-19. The specimen sequenced was peripheral blood. The CDR3 is CASSDRTGRNTIYF. The CDR3 coding sequence is TGTGCCAGCAGTGACCGGACAGGGAGAAACACCATATATTTT.